The source of this T cell receptor (beta chain) is a study of T cells in Graves' hyperthyroidism and ophthalmopathy. The length of the CDR3 is 16 residues. Per germline, CDR1 SNHLY and CDR2 FYNNEI. V lost 6 bases to trimming and J lost 5 bases; unmatched junction nucleotides: 7. This clonotype was seen a few times. Amplification yielded TCR beta CDR3 regions, with RNA transcripts as the source. A first-round RT-PCR of the TCR CDR3 used the HTBI primer set. MiXCR, run by TCRdb on the multiplex PCR reads, gives a single entry per CDR3 protein. Among about 640,000 distinct CDR3 sequences listed, about 14% were seen once.

The sequence derives from a woman between 50 and 59 years old with Graves' ophthalmopathy. The V gene is TRBV2, the J gene TRBJ2-2, with 12 positions matching TRBD1. Source material: blood. The CDR3 protein is CASSRDRGLNTGELFF. The CDR3 DNA follows: TGTGCCAGCAGCCGGGACAGGGGGCTGAATACCGGGGAGCTGTTTTTT.